The 24 T cell receptor beta chains below come from one sample, sequenced in a study of T cells in Graves' hyperthyroidism and ophthalmopathy (dated by TCRdb to about 2019). The receptor library was made with multiplex PCR. The listed sequencing device is Illumina HiSeq 2000. Amplification of TCR beta CDR3 regions was carried out from RNA transcripts. The first round of RT-PCR for the TCR CDR3 was performed with the HTBI primer set and the Qiagen OneStep RT-PCR kit. The public reads were reprocessed in TCRdb via fastp at Q25 and MiXCR, keeping in-frame beta chains. Each CDR3 protein gets just one entry, which takes the most common genes and DNA from the rows behind it. The sample records 560,000 or so distinct CDR3 sequences, under 60% of which are singletons. Jointly, the top ten make up approximately 8.2% of the sample. Sequences were obtained from peripheral blood or thyroid tissue (not recorded which). These receptors came from a woman aged 18-35 years with Graves' hyperthyroidism. Donor details come from another sample of the same person, matched by shared clones.

J is TRBJ1-1 and V is TRBV10-3; maybe TRBD1 (5 bases). In germline, CDR1 is ENHRY, CDR2 SYGVKD. The CDR3 has 14 amino acids. The V end was cut by 11 bases, the J end by 3 bases, with 19 bases between. Written as DNA, the CDR3 is TGTGCCGCCACAAGCAGGGCGGAAGACACTGAAGCTTTCTTT. Protein sequence: CAATSRAEDTEAFF.

The chain combines TRBV7-8 with TRBJ1-1, with D perhaps matching TRBD1 (5 bases). Germline loops: CDR1 SGHVS, CDR2 FQNEAQ. The V gene lost 6 bases and the J gene lost 3 bases, with 14 bases spanning the gap. The CDR3 covers 14 residues. The CDR3 DNA sequence: TGTGCCAGCAGTTTTGTGTCGGGACACACTGAAGCTTTCTTT. This sequence encodes CASSFVSGHTEAFF.

The gene calls are TRBV24-1 and TRBJ2-7; D remains ambiguous. This CDR3 comprises 13 residues. Germline V gene lookup returns CDR1 KGHDR and CDR2 SFDVKD. Trimming stripped 4 bases from V and 2 bases from J, with 8 bases between. The DNA of the CDR3 is TGTGCCACCAGTGACGGCAGTACCTACGAGCAGTACTTC. This translates into CATSDGSTYEQYF.

At least ten counts were recorded for this clonotype. J is TRBJ2-7 and V is TRBV5-1, with a tentative D call TRBD2 (5 bases). The ends were cut back, 1 base at V and 5 bases at J, with 16 bases in the middle. Germline V gives CDR1 SGHRS, CDR2 YFSETQ. The CDR3 sequence is 15 residues long. The CDR3: CASSLRGESTNEQYF. The CDR3 nucleotides read TGCGCCAGCAGCTTGCGGGGTGAGTCTACGAACGAGCAGTACTTC.

In its sample, this clonotype was seen a few times. V usage is TRBV20-1 and J usage is TRBJ1-1; D gene unclear. CDR1 DFQATT and CDR2 SNEGSKA come from the germline V gene (reference sequence). Trimming removed 6 bases from V and 4 bases from J, with 9 bases in between. This CDR3 comprises 11 residues. The CDR3 nucleotides are TGCAGTGCAAAGACGGGCACTGAAGCTTTCTTT. Its translation is CSAKTGTEAFF.

This clonotype was counted at least ten times. The chain combines TRBV7-8 with TRBJ1-6, with D possibly being TRBD1 (5 bases). This CDR3 is built from 15 residues. Germline loops: CDR1 SGHVS, CDR2 FQNEAQ. The V and J ends lost 7 bases and 4 bases respectively, with 14 bases between them. The CDR3 nucleotides read TGTGCCAGCACCCCGGCAGGGCCTTATAATTCACCCCTCCACTTT. Protein product: CASTPAGPYNSPLHF.

This clonotype has a count of ten or more. The gene calls are TRBV7-9 and TRBJ2-5, with 7 nucleotides matching TRBD1. This CDR3 is built from 13 residues. V lost 4 bases to trimming and J lost 3 bases; unmatched junction nucleotides: 2. CDR1 is SEHNR, CDR2 FQNEAQ, per germline (reference sequence). DNA of the CDR3: TGTGCCAGCAGCTATGACAGGGAAGAGACCCAGTACTTC. Translated: CASSYDREETQYF.

On this clonotype itself: Here the CDR3 omits its conserved ending phenylalanine or tryptophan, so a read error is the likely source. The J gene is TRBJ1-1, the V gene TRBV29-1, with TRBD1 matching 7 bases. Per germline, CDR1 SQVTM and CDR2 ANQGSEA. The CDR3 has 15 amino acids. The CDR3 sequence: CNVVGGGTANTEAFS. Here the CDR3 DNA reads TGCAACGTTGTAGGGGGCGGGACAGCAAACACTGAAGCTTTCTCT.

Regarding this clonotype: At one boundary the junction diverges from the germline segment, which might be a read error. The J gene is TRBJ1-4, the V gene TRBV5-1; 8 bases align to TRBD1. The CDR3 runs 12 residues. The germline V gene encodes CDR1 SGHRS and CDR2 YFSETQ. The CDR3 is CASSLNRGKLFF. The CDR3 DNA sequence: TGTGCCAGCAGCTTGAACAGGGGGAAACTGTTTTTT.

The J gene is TRBJ1-2, the V gene TRBV6-2 or TRBV6-3, with D unresolved. V was shortened by 6 bases and J by 4 bases, with 15 bases between the two germline ends. Looked up from germline, CDR1 is MNHEY and CDR2 is SVGEGT. The CDR3 has 14 amino acids. The CDR3 DNA is TGTGCCAGCAGCTCCTCGGGTCGAGTCTATGGCTACACCTTC. Its protein product is CASSSSGRVYGYTF.

V usage is TRBV2 and J usage is TRBJ1-1; TRBD1 matches at 8 bases. Trimming removed 8 bases from V and 4 bases from J; junction bases left unmatched: 9. The CDR3 length is 14 residues. Germline lookup yields CDR1 SNHLY and CDR2 FYNNEI. In nucleotides, the CDR3 is TGTGCCAGCTCACCCCTCGACAGGGGCACTGAAGCTTTCTTT. It codes for CASSPLDRGTEAFF.

This clonotype was recorded many times. This chain joins TRBV2 and TRBJ2-7; D ambiguous. V was shortened by 11 bases and J by 6 bases, with 23 bases between the two germline ends. Germline V gives CDR1 SNHLY, CDR2 FYNNEI. CDR3 size: 14 residues. The CDR3 DNA reads as TGTGCCGCCCGACCCTCCGGGCCAAGGGCCGAGCAGTACTTC. It specifies CAARPSGPRAEQYF. Full variable domain (missing parts from reference TRBV2 and TRBJ2-7): EPEVTQTPSHQVTQMGQEVILRCVPISNHLYFYWYRQILGQKVEFLVSFYNNEISEKSEIFDDQFSVERPDGSNFTLKIRSTKLEDSAMYFCAARPSGPRAEQYFGPGTRLTVT.

This clonotype has more than one count but fewer than ten. The V gene is TRBV7-8, the J gene TRBJ2-7; TRBD2 aligns across 7 bases. Trimming took 8 bases from V and 2 from J; bases not matched to a gene: 9. CDR1 and CDR2 from the germline V gene are SGHVS and FQNEAQ. The CDR3 runs to 14 residues. The chain's CDR3 is CASVNPGGTYEQYF. CDR3 nucleotide sequence: TGTGCCAGCGTAAATCCGGGGGGTACCTACGAGCAGTACTTC.

V gene TRBV29-1 combines with J gene TRBJ2-7; D possibly corresponds to TRBD2 (5 bases). The V and J ends lost 6 bases and 4 bases respectively, with 16 bases between them. The CDR3 length is 13 residues. Germline CDR1 SQVTM, CDR2 ANQGSEA. CDR3 in amino acids: CSVTTGGGYEQYF. CDR3 DNA sequence: TGCAGCGTGACGACTGGCGGAGGTTACGAGCAGTACTTC.

The V gene is TRBV12-3 or TRBV12-4, the J gene TRBJ2-7; D is possibly TRBD2 (6 bases). Trimming took off 3 bases at V and 0 bases at J, with 9 bases between the two ends. The length of the CDR3 is 14 residues. The CDR3 bases are TGTGCCAGCAGTTTGCGGCGGGGCTCCTACGAGCAGTACTTC. This encodes CASSLRRGSYEQYF.

The chain uses TRBV2 and TRBJ2-1, with D possibly TRBD2 on 6 matching bases. Germline-derived CDR1 and CDR2 are SNHLY and FYNNEI. Trimming cost V 6 bases and J 3 bases, with 9 bases left between them. The CDR3 runs to 13 residues. The CDR3 region has the DNA TGTGCCAGCAGAGTGACTAGCTACAATGAGCAGTTCTTC. It yields the protein CASRVTSYNEQFF.

For this clonotype: A read error is possible here, since a much larger clone lies one base away. The chain has TRBV2 and TRBJ2-7, with 8 bases that match TRBD2. The CDR3 covers 14 residues. The germline gives CDR1 SNHLY, CDR2 FYNNEI. Germline trimming cut 3 bases from V and 6 bases from J; bases unmatched to any gene: 7. CDR3 region: CASSESGRAAEQYF. The CDR3 DNA reads TGTGCCAGCAGTGAGTCCGGGAGGGCCGCCGAGCAGTACTTC.

This clonotype was found many times. V and J are TRBV20-1 and TRBJ2-3, with 8 bases aligning to TRBD2. Trimming at V came to 4 bases and at J to 5 bases, leaving 2 bases not matched to a gene. Germline CDR1 reads DFQATT; CDR2 reads SNEGSKA (reference sequence). The CDR3 contains 12 residues. As DNA, the CDR3 is TGCAGTGCTACGGGAGGGGTAGATACGCAGTATTTT. It codes for CSATGGVDTQYF.

To note about this clonotype: This sequence may be a read error, since a much larger clone differs from it by one base. This chain joins TRBV7-9 and TRBJ1-3; D remains unclear. Germline V CDR1 and CDR2: SEHNR, FQNEAQ (reference sequence). There are 17 residues in the CDR3. DNA of the CDR3: TGTGCCAGCAGCTCCCCCCTCACTCCCTCCTCTGGAAACACCATGTATTTT. Its translation is CASSSPLTPSSGNTMYF.

The chain employs TRBV2 and TRBJ1-1; D is uncertain. The CDR3 is 12 residues long. V lost 8 bases and J 1 base, leaving 8 bases between the germline ends. Germline lookup yields CDR1 SNHLY and CDR2 FYNNEI. The CDR3, as DNA: TGTGCCAGCCAGACACCGAACACTGAAGCTTTCTTT. This codes for CASQTPNTEAFF.

As concerns this clonotype: Compared with germline, one end of the junction differs, possibly owing to a read error. The CDR3 protein is CATSRATSSYEQCF. The DNA of the CDR3 is TGTGCCACCAGCAGAGCGACTAGCAGCTACGAGCAGTGCTTC. The gene calls are TRBV15 and TRBJ2-7; TRBD2 matches at 7 bases. This CDR3 region has 14 residues. Germline values: CDR1 LNHNV, CDR2 YYDKDF (reference sequence). Filled out from reference TRBV15 and TRBJ2-7, the complete variable domain reads DAMVIQNPRYQVTQFGKPVTLSCSQTLNHNVMYWYQQKSSQAPKLLFHYYDKDFNNEADTPDNFQSRRPNTSFCFLDIRSPGLGDTAMYLCATSRATSSYEQCFGPGTRLTVT.

The V call is TRBV14, the J call TRBJ2-7; D is possibly TRBD2 (6 bases). Trimming removed 2 bases from V and 2 bases from J, with 10 bases in between. CDR1 and CDR2 from the germline V gene are SGHDN and FVKESK. CDR3 size: 14 residues. The CDR3 is CASSQLGGTYEQYF. CDR3 nucleotide sequence: TGTGCCAGCAGCCAATTAGGAGGGACCTACGAGCAGTACTTC. Complete variable domain (other parts from reference TRBV14 and TRBJ2-7): EAGVTQFPSHSVIEKGQTVTLRCDPISGHDNLYWYRRVMGKEIKFLLHFVKESKQDESGMPNNRFLAERTGGTYSTLKVQPAELEDSGVYFCASSQLGGTYEQYFGPGTRLTVT.

Note on this clonotype: A much more abundant neighbour one base away suggests this may be a read error. V usage is TRBV2 and J usage is TRBJ2-5, with 12 bases that match TRBD2. The length of the CDR3 is 15 residues. CDR1 is SNHLY, CDR2 FYNNEI, per germline. CDR3 residues: CASSRTSGTGETPYF. The CDR3 DNA follows: TGTGCCAGCAGTCGGACTAGCGGGACGGGAGAGACCCCGTACTTC.

The chain has TRBV10-3 and TRBJ1-1, with D hard to call. The germline CDR1 and CDR2 sequences are ENHRY and SYGVKD. This CDR3 spans 13 amino acids. Deletions cut 5 bases from V and 5 bases from J, with 12 bases between. This chain's CDR3 is CAISPRGGTEAFF. The CDR3 region has the DNA TGTGCCATCAGTCCTCGGGGAGGAACTGAAGCTTTCTTT.